A selection of T cell receptor beta chains follows, all from one sample in a study of blood T cell repertoires in COVID-19. Profiling relied on immunoSEQ multiplex PCR, and the TCRdb table lists in-frame clones only, not all of them. The sample records tens of thousands of clones, around 82% being singletons. Sequencing was done on a sample of peripheral blood. The receptors were sampled from a human donor in a cohort sampled during active COVID-19. CDR3s include the opening cysteine and the closing phenylalanine or tryptophan. Each record gives: CDR3 length, D gene, V gene, J gene, CDR3 protein. The D gene is left open where the match is weak.

>11|-|TRBV29-1|TRBJ2-4
CSANSESEEYF
>14|TRBD1|TRBV5-1|TRBJ2-2
CATAGGALSGELFF
>16|-|TRBV6-2/TRBV6-3|TRBJ2-6
CASSYVGSAGANVLTF
>16|-|TRBV2|TRBJ1-6
CASSEAPRGVFPPLHF
>19|TRBD1|TRBV7-9|TRBJ1-4
CASSPTAGGSGTGGEKLFF
>14|TRBD1|TRBV5-1|TRBJ2-5
CASSLGQGRETQYF
>17|TRBD1|TRBV14|TRBJ2-1
CASSQEWTGSSYNEQFF
>16|-|TRBV5-1|TRBJ2-3
CASSLGLAASTDTQYF
>15|TRBD2|TRBV5-6|TRBJ2-7
CASSLSGRAFYEQYF
>15|TRBD2|TRBV7-2|TRBJ2-3
CASSLVWGGDYTQYF
>13|-|TRBV5-1|TRBJ2-6
CASKRTGANVLTF
>14|TRBD1|TRBV7-8|TRBJ1-1
CATQAGQANTEAFF
>14|TRBD1|TRBV6-5|TRBJ1-2
CASSPRTGRHGYTF
>15|TRBD2|TRBV20-1|TRBJ2-1
CSASSSREPYNEQFF
>15|-|TRBV7-7|TRBJ2-7
CASSLGQPGSYEQYF
>16|-|TRBV6-2/TRBV6-3|TRBJ1-5
CASSYASTAGNQPQHF
>15|-|TRBV6-5|TRBJ1-1
CASTPPLSGRTEAFF
>14|-|TRBV27|TRBJ1-1
CASSPGTINTEAFF
>15|-|TRBV27|TRBJ2-7
CARTSPQGNIYEQYF
>17|-|TRBV7-2|TRBJ1-1
CASSLEQIGRLNTEAFF
>14|-|TRBV7-2|TRBJ2-7
CASSPTANSYEQYF
>14|-|TRBV10-1|TRBJ1-6
CASSASGPNSPLHF
>15|-|TRBV7-9|TRBJ1-4
CASSFSLGGGEKLFF
>15|TRBD2|TRBV10-2|TRBJ2-3
CASRLTSGSTDTQYF
>13|-|TRBV30|TRBJ1-6
CAWSELSEGGLHF
>12|-|TRBV28|TRBJ2-7
CASSLWFGEQYF
>15|-|TRBV6-6|TRBJ1-6
CASSLDRTYNSPLHF
>14|-|TRBV28|TRBJ1-2
CASNQLGGNYGYTF
>13|-|TRBV6-5|TRBJ1-2
CASSQGSGYGYTF
>17|TRBD1|TRBV7-8|TRBJ2-7
CASSLLGQGAISYEQYF
>16|TRBD1|TRBV5-6|TRBJ2-1
CASSLRGWDRYNEQFF
>16|TRBD1|TRBV18|TRBJ2-1
CASSPSSGQGNNEQFF
>17|TRBD1|TRBV4-1|TRBJ2-7
CASSQEISGTGGYEQYF
>16|-|TRBV6-1|TRBJ2-2
CASSDLRLDRTGELFF
>14|-|TRBV2|TRBJ2-2
CASSGGKGTGELFF
>15|TRBD2|TRBV6-1|TRBJ2-1
CASSERAGVNNEQFF
>14|TRBD1|TRBV18|TRBJ2-5
CASSPRQGLETQYF
>15|-|TRBV6-1|TRBJ2-7
CASSELGGHSYEQYF
>13|-|TRBV7-9|TRBJ2-5
CASSLGSQWTQYF
>14|-|TRBV25-1|TRBJ2-3
CASTRTGGTDTQYF
>15|-|TRBV5-5|TRBJ1-5
CASSNNQDSNQPQHF
>12|TRBD1|TRBV5-1|TRBJ2-7
CASAFNRGEQYF
>15|TRBD1|TRBV11-3|TRBJ2-1
CASSLGQGARDEQFF
>14|TRBD1|TRBV25-1|TRBJ2-7
CASKAGTGDYEQYF
>15|-|TRBV28|TRBJ1-5
CASSLVQGSNQPQHF
>15|-|TRBV9|TRBJ2-7
CASSVAGNSPGEQYF
>14|-|TRBV5-4|TRBJ2-7
CASSLVDRTYEQYF